The rows below give T cell receptor beta chains drawn from one sample of a study of T cell changes during pregnancy in multiple sclerosis. Only in-frame clones appear in the TCRdb table, and some are missing; sequencing was by immunoSEQ multiplex PCR. The table has 85,000 to 130,000 clones, almost 95% seen once. The starting material was peripheral blood, obtained before pregnancy. Receptor source: a female donor with multiple sclerosis, enrolled in a pregnancy study. Both conserved end residues are part of each CDR3. The order of the fields is V gene, J gene, D gene, clone size, CDR3 DNA, CDR3 protein. D genes are given only for firm matches. Clone size is stated in some rows and not others, as once, few, many or a class when expanded.

>TRBV28|TRBJ1-1|-|once
TGTGCCAGCAGTGATTCCAGAGGGACTGAAGCTTTCTTT
CASSDSRGTEAFF
>TRBV5-1|TRBJ2-1|TRBD1|-
TGCGCCAGCAGCTTGGCCTGGGACAGACTATACAATGAGCAGTTCTTC
CASSLAWDRLYNEQFF
>TRBV30|TRBJ1-2|TRBD1|-
TGTGCCTGGAGTACTGGGACAGCTAACTATGGCTACACCTTC
CAWSTGTANYGYTF
>TRBV7-8|TRBJ1-5|-|-
TGTGCCAGCAGCTTAGGACGAGGGCGCAATCAGCCCCAGCATTTT
CASSLGRGRNQPQHF
>TRBV28|TRBJ2-7|-|-
TGTGCCAGCAGTATTTACAGGGTTACCTACGAGCAGTACTTC
CASSIYRVTYEQYF
>TRBV9|TRBJ2-6|-|-
TGTGCCAGCAGCCCAGGCCTCCCTTTCGGAGGGGCCAACGTCCTGACTTTC
CASSPGLPFGGANVLTF
>TRBV30|TRBJ1-5|TRBD1|-
TGTGCCTGGAGTACAGGGGGTAGCAATCAGCCCCAGCATTTT
CAWSTGGSNQPQHF
>TRBV15|TRBJ2-7|-|-
TGTGCCACCAGCAGAGGAGGTCAGGGTTCCAACGAGCAGTACTTC
CATSRGGQGSNEQYF
>TRBV19|TRBJ2-7|TRBD1|-
TGTGCCAGTAGAAGGACAGGGACTGACGAGCAGTACTTC
CASRRTGTDEQYF
>TRBV28|TRBJ2-7|-|-
TGTGCCAGCAGTTTTTATTCCTCGAGAGGCCCCTCCTACGAGCAGTACTTC
CASSFYSSRGPSYEQYF
>TRBV10-1|TRBJ2-7|-|once
TGCGCCAGCAGTGGGGACATATACTCCTACGAGCAGTACTTC
CASSGDIYSYEQYF
>TRBV21-1|TRBJ2-3|-|-
TGTGCCAGCAGCGCAACTAGCGGGAGCACAGATACGCAGTATTTT
CASSATSGSTDTQYF
>TRBV7-3|TRBJ2-7|TRBD2|-
TGTGCCAGCAGCTTATCTAGTAGCGGGATGTACGAGCAGTACTTC
CASSLSSSGMYEQYF
>TRBV28|TRBJ1-5|-|-
TGTGCCAGCAGTTTTGAGGGAGTGAACCAGCCCCAGCATTTT
CASSFEGVNQPQHF
>TRBV25-1|TRBJ1-2|TRBD1|-
TGTGCCAGCAGTGTTCAGGACAGGAACTATGGCTACACCTTC
CASSVQDRNYGYTF
>TRBV7-9|TRBJ1-5|-|-
TGTGCCAGCAGCCCCACGGGTAGCAATCAGCCCCAGCATTTT
CASSPTGSNQPQHF
>TRBV5-5|TRBJ1-1|-|-
TGTGCCAGCAGCAGGACAGTGAACACTGAAGCTTTCTTT
CASSRTVNTEAFF
>TRBV5-1|TRBJ2-7|TRBD2|-
TGCGCCAGCAGCCCCTCGACTAGCGGGAGAACCTACGAGCAGTACTTC
CASSPSTSGRTYEQYF
>TRBV27|TRBJ1-2|-|once
TGTGCCAGCAGTTCCCGGGACTCAAAAGGTCATGGCTACACCTTC
CASSSRDSKGHGYTF
>TRBV7-2|TRBJ2-4|TRBD1|-
TGTGCCAGCAGCCCCAGGGACAGGGGGCGGGATAACATTCAGTACTTC
CASSPRDRGRDNIQYF
>TRBV11-2|TRBJ2-5|-|once
TGTGCCAGCAGCTTAGTGGGGCGGCGGACCCAGTACTTC
CASSLVGRRTQYF
>TRBV5-4|TRBJ2-7|TRBD2|-
TGTGCCAGCAGCTTATCACTAACTAGCGGGGTCTACGAGCAGTACTTC
CASSLSLTSGVYEQYF